The rows below give T cell receptor beta chains drawn from one sample of a study of shared clonotypes between healthy human individuals. Method: immunoSEQ multiplex PCR; TCRdb's copy keeps in-frame clones and lacks some. The sample lists roughly 2.2 million clones, about 92% occurring once. Sequencing was done on a sample of naive CD4+ T cells from PBMCs. These receptors were collected from a man aged 18 to 29 in good health. Some clones in this sample may be carry-over from other donors' samples. CDR3s include the opening cysteine and the closing phenylalanine or tryptophan. Fields, in order: J gene, V gene, D gene, clone size, CDR3 protein, CDR3 DNA. D genes are given only for firm matches. The size of a clone is reported for some rows only, either as once, few or many, or as a class for expanded clones.

TRBJ1-4 TRBV7-2 NA NA CASSPKAGLNEKLFF TGTGCCAGCAGCCCCAAGGCCGGTCTCAATGAAAAACTGTTTTTT
TRBJ1-3 TRBV28 NA NA CASSRGGSGNTIYF TGTGCCAGCAGTCGAGGTGGCTCTGGAAACACCATATATTTT
TRBJ2-1 TRBV7-3 TRBD1 NA CASSEDRVKDEQFF TGTGCCAGCAGCGAGGACAGGGTTAAGGATGAGCAGTTCTTC
TRBJ2-3 TRBV27 NA NA CASSLWASTDTQYF TGTGCCAGCAGTTTGTGGGCATCCACGGATACGCAGTATTTT
TRBJ2-7 TRBV13 NA NA CASSLELGYEQYF TGTGCCAGCAGCTTAGAGCTGGGTTACGAGCAGTACTTC
TRBJ2-1 TRBV11-2 NA NA CASTQGTGSYNEQFF TGTGCCAGTACCCAGGGAACAGGCTCCTACAATGAGCAGTTCTTC
TRBJ2-2 TRBV6-5 NA NA CASSQGPAGELFF TGTGCCAGCAGCCAGGGGCCGGCCGGGGAGCTGTTTTTT
TRBJ2-3 TRBV5-4 TRBD2 NA CASSLGTSGRTDTQYF TGTGCCAGCAGCTTGGGGACTAGCGGGAGGACAGATACGCAGTATTTT
TRBJ2-7 TRBV2 NA once CASTQELSSYEQYF TGTGCCAGCACCCAGGAACTTAGCTCCTACGAGCAGTACTTC
TRBJ1-2 TRBV5-1 TRBD1 NA CASSSNPQGAWGYTF TGCGCCAGCAGCTCGAATCCCCAGGGGGCGTGGGGCTACACCTTC
TRBJ2-5 TRBV5-1 NA NA CASSLGTTSWGETQYF TGCGCCAGCAGCTTGGGTACTACCTCATGGGGAGAGACCCAGTACTTC
TRBJ2-2 TRBV5-1 TRBD1 NA CASSSTGTGSTGELFF TGCGCCAGCAGCTCAACCGGGACAGGGAGCACCGGGGAGCTGTTTTTT
TRBJ1-1 TRBV30 NA few CAWSNQRNTEAFF TGTGCCTGGAGTAACCAGCGGAACACTGAAGCTTTCTTT
TRBJ2-7 TRBV18 TRBD1 NA CASSLFSGGDYEQYF TGTGCCAGCTCACTCTTCTCAGGGGGCGACTACGAGCAGTACTTC
TRBJ2-4 TRBV6-1 NA NA CASSVGTNLAKNIQYF TGTGCCAGCAGTGTGGGGACGAATTTAGCCAAAAACATTCAGTACTTC
TRBJ2-1 TRBV29-1 NA NA CSAGWSGAQEQFF TGCAGCGCCGGTTGGTCGGGAGCGCAGGAGCAGTTCTTC
TRBJ2-4 TRBV6-5 NA once CASRPQLAKNIQYF TGTGCCAGCAGACCACAGTTAGCCAAAAACATTCAGTACTTC
TRBJ1-1 TRBV2 TRBD1 NA CASRTGGRNTEAFF TGTGCCAGCAGGACAGGGGGCCGAAACACTGAAGCTTTCTTT
TRBJ1-1 TRBV2 NA few CASSEETNTEAFF TGTGCCAGCAGTGAAGAGACGAACACTGAAGCTTTCTTT
TRBJ1-1 TRBV30 NA NA CAWSGGFGNTEAFF TGTGCCTGGAGTGGTGGTTTTGGGAACACTGAAGCTTTCTTT
TRBJ2-7 TRBV25-1 NA NA CASSAPGAFEQYF TGTGCCAGCAGTGCACCCGGGGCGTTCGAGCAGTACTTC
TRBJ2-5 TRBV18 TRBD2 NA CASSPLPLAGTGQETQYF TGTGCCAGCTCACCACTCCCACTAGCGGGAACGGGCCAAGAGACCCAGTACTTC
TRBJ2-7 TRBV19 NA NA CASNPRRGAYEQYF TGTGCCAGTAACCCGCGACGGGGAGCCTACGAGCAGTACTTC
TRBJ1-5 TRBV6-5 TRBD1 NA CASRNRGSDQPQHF TGTGCCAGCAGAAACAGGGGGTCGGATCAGCCCCAGCATTTT
TRBJ1-5 TRBV2 NA NA CASSALRADQPQHF TGTGCCAGCAGTGCTCTCAGGGCTGATCAGCCCCAGCATTTT
TRBJ2-7 TRBV4-1 TRBD1 few CASSQGMDRGHYEQYF TGCGCCAGCAGCCAAGGTATGGACAGGGGCCACTACGAGCAGTACTTC
TRBJ2-1 TRBV25-1 NA NA CASVPSGNRYNEQFF TGTGCCAGCGTACCTTCGGGCAACCGGTACAATGAGCAGTTCTTC
TRBJ2-4 TRBV11-2 NA NA CASSFFGGAKNIQYF TGTGCCAGCAGCTTTTTCGGCGGGGCCAAAAACATTCAGTACTTC
TRBJ2-1 TRBV5-4 NA NA CASSLTGERLNEQFF TGTGCCAGCAGCTTGACCGGGGAGAGGTTGAATGAGCAGTTCTTC
TRBJ2-4 TRBV7-9 TRBD1 NA CASSRDTQGAKNIQYF TGTGCCAGCAGCCGCGACACACAGGGGGCCAAAAACATTCAGTACTTC
TRBJ1-1 TRBV5-1 NA NA CASSLNGGTEAFF TGCGCCAGCAGCTTGAACGGGGGCACTGAAGCTTTCTTT
TRBJ2-3 TRBV5-1 TRBD2 NA CASSLGLAGVGDTQYF TGCGCCAGCAGCCTCGGACTAGCGGGAGTGGGGGATACGCAGTATTTT
TRBJ1-1 TRBV2 NA NA CASSEALGGGTEAFF TGTGCCAGCAGTGAAGCGCTTGGAGGGGGAACTGAAGCTTTCTTT
TRBJ1-2 TRBV11-2 TRBD1 NA CASSSRTGGGYGYTF TGTGCCAGCAGCTCTCGGACAGGGGGCGGCTATGGCTACACCTTC
TRBJ1-2 TRBV27 NA NA CASRSHANYGYTF TGTGCCAGCAGGTCTCACGCTAACTATGGCTACACCTTC
TRBJ1-2 TRBV30 NA NA CAWSVKGARYGYTF TGTGCCTGGAGTGTGAAAGGGGCGCGGTATGGCTACACCTTC
TRBJ2-2 TRBV7-2 NA NA CASSVPGVLFF TGTGCCAGCAGCGTACCAGGAGTCCTGTTTTTT
TRBJ2-7 TRBV9 NA NA CASSPADGALHEQYF TGTGCCAGCAGCCCTGCCGATGGGGCCCTCCACGAGCAGTACTTC
TRBJ2-7 TRBV28 TRBD1 NA CASSLRQGREYF TGTGCCAGCAGTCTTAGACAGGGACGCGAGTACTTC
TRBJ1-5 TRBV28 TRBD1 once CASSRDRVPQPQHF TGTGCCAGCAGCCGAGACAGGGTCCCTCAGCCCCAGCATTTT
TRBJ1-1 TRBV6-5 NA NA CASSYSKGISTEAFF TGTGCCAGCAGTTACTCTAAGGGTATTAGCACTGAAGCTTTCTTT